This TCR beta chain was recovered during a study of vaccination effects on CD4 cells after COVID-19. TCRdb's table, derived via immunoSEQ multiplex PCR, lists solely in-frame clones and lacks some. Seen here are about 59,000 clones, under 80% observed once, and the top ten hold 1.5% to 2%. Pools of viral peptides were used by the ViraFEST assay to expand antigen-specific CD4+ T cells ahead of sequencing. It was after approximately 11 days of culture that CD4+ T cells were isolated. Two doses of either BNT162b2 or mRNA-1273 were given to each participant. Concerning this clone itself: Its matching antigen is unknown.

Trimming took 3 bases from V and 0 from J, leaving 9 bases between them. Germline V gene lookup returns CDR1 SNHLY and CDR2 FYNNEI. The CDR3 totals 16 residues. This specimen consisted of CD4+ T cells from PBMCs cultured with HCoV-OC43 spike peptides, obtained after COVID-19 vaccination. Described subset: HCoV-OC43 spike overlapping peptide pool stimulation. The V call is TRBV2, the J call TRBJ1-6; D uncertain. The receptor was isolated from a human donor who received a COVID-19 vaccine. The CDR3 DNA reads TGTGCCAGCAGTGATTTACAGAGCTCCTATAATTCACCCCTCCACTTT. As protein: CASSDLQSSYNSPLHF.